Presented here are 24 T cell receptor beta chains from one specimen sequenced in a study of persistence of HIV-infected CD4 T cells (dated by TCRdb to 2019 to 2021). The antigens of these receptors remain unknown. TCRbeta repertoires were sequenced from genomic DNA with the immunoSEQ hsTCRB assay version 4 in survey mode. TCRdb mirrors the immuneACCESS table, restricted to in-frame sequences. Some clones are absent from its copies; in checked studies, under half trace to an unresolved V gene, and the reason for the others is unknown. In all, the sample holds around 28,000 clones, and 78% of those were seen once. Of the sample, 0.7% to 0.95% is held by the ten largest clones. Sample treatment or condition, as interpreted from the label and publication: suppressive antiretroviral therapy. Lysates of CMV-infected fibroblasts at roughly 10 ug/mL were used to stimulate the cells. Memory populations depleted of antigen-responding cells were obtained by sorting nonresponding CD40L-negative CD69-negative CD45RO-high memory CD4+ T cells.

Source: CD4+ T cells sorted from PBMCs after 18-hour stimulation, taken from a patient who received antiretroviral therapy. In the paper's terms, the cell subset or site label means: CD40L-CD69- CD45RO-high memory CD4 T cells not responding to CMV lysate. These receptors were collected from an adult woman with HIV who was CMV-seropositive.

The chain joins TRBV5-5 to TRBJ2-7; 8 bases align to TRBD1. Germline V gene lookup returns CDR1 SGHKS and CDR2 YYEKEE (reference sequence). This CDR3 is 14 amino acids long. Trimming cost V 5 bases and J 4 bases; bases outside gene matches: 8. The CDR3 nucleotides read TGTGCCAGCAGAACCGGGACAGGCCCGTACGAGCAGTACTTC. Its translation is CASRTGTGPYEQYF.

V gene TRBV2 combines with J gene TRBJ2-3; 9 bases align to TRBD2. Germline CDR1 and CDR2: SNHLY and FYNNEI. The CDR3 loop spans 16 amino acids. The V segment lost 6 bases and the J segment 4 bases; nucleotides outside the gene matches: 11. The CDR3 loop is CASRPRGGLSADTQYF. CDR3 in DNA: TGTGCCAGCAGACCGCGGGGGGGCCTTTCCGCAGATACGCAGTATTTT. Based on the CDR3 plus reference TRBV2 and TRBJ2-3, the full variable domain is EPEVTQTPSHQVTQMGQEVILRCVPISNHLYFYWYRQILGQKVEFLVSFYNNEISEKSEIFDDQFSVERPDGSNFTLKIRSTKLEDSAMYFCASRPRGGLSADTQYFGPGTRLTVL.

This chain links TRBV12-3 or TRBV12-4 with TRBJ2-7; the D is unclear. Trimming removed 2 bases at V and 6 bases at J, with 11 bases between. CDR3 length equals 13 residues. CDR3 nucleotide sequence: TGTGCCAGCAGTTTATGGGGTGAAGGCGAGCAGTACTTC. Its protein product is CASSLWGEGEQYF.

This rearrangement joins TRBV10-3 to TRBJ1-2; no firm D call. Trimming removed 3 bases at V and 2 bases at J, with 4 bases between. Germline values: CDR1 ENHRY, CDR2 SYGVKD. The CDR3 contains 12 residues. The DNA for the CDR3 is TGTGCCATCAGTGACAGGAACTATGGCTACACCTTC. Translation: CAISDRNYGYTF.

The V and J genes are TRBV7-2 and TRBJ2-3; D perhaps matches TRBD2 (6 bases). Germline CDR1 is SGHTA and CDR2 is FQGNSA. Trimming took off 1 base at V and 5 bases at J, with 13 bases between the two ends. The CDR3 runs 15 residues. The DNA of the CDR3 is TGTGCCAGCAGCTTAGTTTCGGGGGATGGAGATACGCAGTATTTT. Encoded protein: CASSLVSGDGDTQYF.

This clone was seen a single time. The rearrangement joins TRBV6-1 to TRBJ2-7; D uncertain. The germline V gene encodes CDR1 MNHNS and CDR2 SASEGT. V lost 0 bases and J 3 bases, leaving 9 bases between the germline ends. The CDR3 is 14 amino acids. In DNA, the CDR3 is TGTGCCAGCAGTGAAGCTCCGGGTCTCTACGAGCAGTACTTC. Protein: CASSEAPGLYEQYF.

V usage is TRBV3-1 (or the pseudogene TRBV3-2) and J usage is TRBJ2-2; D perhaps matches TRBD2 (5 bases). Looked up from germline, CDR1 is LGHDT and CDR2 is YNNKEL (reference sequence). This CDR3 has 18 residues. V was pared by 0 bases and J by 0 bases, with 14 bases between. The CDR3 protein is CASSQDWRANANTGELFF. The CDR3 DNA reads TGTGCCAGCAGCCAAGATTGGCGGGCGAACGCGAACACCGGGGAGCTGTTTTTT.

This rearrangement joins TRBV30 to TRBJ2-7; 7 bases are shared with TRBD1. Germline V lookup: CDR1 GTSNPN, CDR2 SVGIG (reference sequence). This CDR3 spans 14 amino acids. Germline trimming cut 0 bases from V and 5 bases from J; bases unmatched to any gene: 7. CDR3: CAWSVQDRLHEQYF. Written as DNA, the CDR3 is TGTGCCTGGAGTGTCCAGGACAGGCTCCACGAGCAGTACTTC.

This clone has only one observation. This sequence joins TRBV6-5 and TRBJ2-7; D may be TRBD1 (5 bases). The germline gives CDR1 MNHEY, CDR2 SVGAGI. With 5 bases removed from V and 6 bases from J, the gap between germline ends came to 14 bases. The CDR3 sequence is 13 residues long. The CDR3 nucleotides read TGTGCCAGCAGTACCCAGGGTCACGGCGAGCAGTACTTC. Amino acids: CASSTQGHGEQYF.

CDR3 DNA: TGTGCCATCAGGGGCCCGCGACCTAATGAAAAACTGTTTTTT. It encodes CAIRGPRPNEKLFF. This chain joins TRBV10-3 and TRBJ1-4, with D unclear. The CDR3 loop spans 14 amino acids. The V and J ends lost 6 bases and 3 bases respectively, with 11 bases between them. Germline values: CDR1 ENHRY, CDR2 SYGVKD.

This chain connects TRBV27 to TRBJ2-7; no reliable D call. The ends were cut back, 5 bases at V and 4 bases at J, with 6 bases in the middle. The CDR3 totals 11 residues. CDR1 is MNHEY and CDR2 is SMNVEV in the germline V gene (reference sequence). In DNA, the CDR3 is TGTGCCAGCAGTAATGGATACGAGCAGTACGTC. It translates to CASSNGYEQYV.

This clone was seen a handful of times. The chain couples TRBV19 to TRBJ1-5; no clear D. From germline, CDR1 is LNHDA and CDR2 SQIVND (reference sequence). The CDR3 loop spans 15 amino acids. V lost 1 base, J lost 3 bases, and 10 bases lay in between. Written as DNA, the CDR3 is TGTGCCAGTAGTATAGGCTCACGGAACAATCAGCCCCAGCATTTT. Residues: CASSIGSRNNQPQHF. Filled out from reference TRBV19 and TRBJ1-5, the complete variable domain reads DGGITQSPKYLFRKEGQNVTLSCEQNLNHDAMYWYRQDPGQGLRLIYYSQIVNDFQKGDIAEGYSVSREKKESFPLTVTSAQKNPTAFYLCASSIGSRNNQPQHFGDGTRLSIL.

V gene TRBV19 combines with J gene TRBJ1-1, with D possibly matching TRBD1 (5 bases). Germline assignment: CDR1 LNHDA and CDR2 SQIVND (reference sequence). The length of the CDR3 is 15 residues. V lost 3 bases, J lost 0 bases, and 11 bases lay in between. The CDR3 nucleotides read TGTGCCAGTAGTATCGTGGGACGGCTGAACACTGAAGCTTTCTTT. Amino acids: CASSIVGRLNTEAFF.

The chain joins TRBV12-3 or TRBV12-4 to TRBJ1-1; a possible D gene is TRBD1 (5 bases). V gave up 3 bases and J gave up 7 bases, with 6 bases separating them. The length of the CDR3 is 11 residues. The CDR3 sequence is CASSFGGEAFF. In DNA form, the CDR3 reads TGTGCCAGCAGTTTCGGGGGTGAAGCTTTCTTT.

The chain uses TRBV5-6 and TRBJ1-4, with TRBD1 as a possible D gene (6 bases). Germline V gene data show CDR1 as SGHDT and CDR2 as YYEEEE. Trimming removed 9 bases from V and 3 bases from J, with 18 bases in between. CDR3 size: 15 residues. Here the CDR3 DNA reads TGTGCCACCACACTCTGGGGGGCCTCTAATGAAAAACTGTTTTTT. This sequence encodes CATTLWGASNEKLFF.

The chain employs TRBV5-1 and TRBJ1-6; D not resolved. The CDR3 is 13 residues long. Germline-derived CDR1 and CDR2 are SGHRS and YFSETQ. Trimming removed 0 bases from V and 14 bases from J, with 12 bases in between. The CDR3 is CASSLDANAALHF. CDR3 nucleotide sequence: TGCGCCAGCAGCTTGGACGCCAATGCGGCCCTCCACTTT. The variable domain in full, with the rest retrieved from reference TRBV5-1 and TRBJ1-6, is KAGVTQTPRYLIKTRGQQVTLSCSPISGHRSVSWYQQTPGQGLQFLFEYFSETQRNKGNFPGRFSGRQFSNSRSEMNVSTLELGDSALYLCASSLDANAALHFGNGTRLTVT.

This chain connects TRBV30 to TRBJ1-2; D unclear. The germline gives CDR1 GTSNPN, CDR2 SVGIG (reference sequence). V was cut by 4 bases and J by 6 bases, with 12 bases left in between. This CDR3 has 12 residues. The CDR3 spells CAWKPLVDGYTF. CDR3 in DNA: TGTGCCTGGAAGCCTCTCGTCGATGGCTACACCTTC.

The sample holds one count of this clone. J is TRBJ2-5 and V is TRBV5-1; D unclear. V dropped 4 bases and J dropped 0 bases, with 10 bases sitting between them. From germline, CDR1 is SGHRS and CDR2 YFSETQ. The CDR3 has 14 amino acids. In nucleotides, the CDR3 is TGCGCCAGCAGCGCTGGACGGCACCAAGAGACCCAGTACTTC. Its translation is CASSAGRHQETQYF.

The V call is TRBV5-1, the J call TRBJ2-3; 9 bases are shared with TRBD2. CDR3 length equals 14 residues. The germline CDR1 and CDR2 sequences are SGHRS and YFSETQ. The V segment lost 7 bases and the J segment 2 bases; nucleotides outside the gene matches: 5. The CDR3 sequence: CASHVAGATDTQYF. CDR3 bases: TGCGCCAGCCATGTAGCGGGGGCCACAGATACGCAGTATTTT.

This chain links TRBV5-5 with TRBJ1-1; D is possibly TRBD1 (6 bases). Germline-derived CDR1 and CDR2 are SGHKS and YYEKEE (reference sequence). The germline V and J ends were trimmed by 3 bases and 5 bases, with 11 bases remaining between them. The CDR3 loop spans 13 amino acids. The CDR3, as DNA: TGTGCCAGCAGCTCGGGGGGGCGGACTGAAGCTTTCTTT. Encoded protein: CASSSGGRTEAFF. Combining the CDR3 with reference TRBV5-5 and TRBJ1-1 gives the whole variable domain DAGVTQSPTHLIKTRGQQVTLRCSPISGHKSVSWYQQVLGQGPQFIFQYYEKEERGRGNFPDRFSARQFPNYSSELNVNALLLGDSALYLCASSSGGRTEAFFGQGTRLTVV.

The chain has TRBV5-1 and TRBJ2-2; tentatively, D is TRBD1 or TRBD2 (5 bases each). V was shortened by 4 bases and J by 0 bases, with 13 bases between the two germline ends. CDR3 length: 16 amino acids. Germline CDR1 and CDR2: SGHRS and YFSETQ. The CDR3 is CASSPGTDANTGELFF. In DNA, the CDR3 is TGCGCCAGCAGCCCCGGGACCGACGCGAACACCGGGGAGCTGTTTTTT.

The chain links TRBV5-4 to TRBJ2-7, with D possibly matching TRBD1 (6 bases). Germline V gene lookup returns CDR1 SGHNT and CDR2 YYREEE (reference sequence). With 0 bases removed from V and 0 bases from J, the gap between germline ends came to 13 bases. This CDR3 comprises 16 residues. The CDR3: CASSLGGQGFSYEQYF. CDR3 in DNA: TGTGCCAGCAGCTTGGGCGGCCAGGGGTTCTCCTACGAGCAGTACTTC.

This chain connects TRBV12-3 or TRBV12-4 to TRBJ2-3, with unresolved D. This CDR3 is 11 amino acids long. The germline V and J ends were trimmed by 6 bases and 4 bases, with 5 bases remaining between them. The CDR3 loop reads CASSHSDTQYF. CDR3 bases: TGTGCCAGCAGCCATTCAGATACGCAGTATTTT.

There are a few counts of this clone. The V and J genes are TRBV27 and TRBJ2-6; TRBD1 matches at 7 bases. With 5 bases clipped from V and 2 bases from J, the junction kept 3 bases outside the gene matches. CDR1 and CDR2 (germline): MNHEY, SMNVEV (reference sequence). The CDR3 is made up of 15 amino acids. The CDR3 DNA is TGTGCCAGCAGTCCCGACAGGGCTGGGGCCAACGTCCTGACTTTC. It encodes CASSPDRAGANVLTF. Looking up the rest from reference TRBV27 and TRBJ2-6 gives the full variable domain: EAQVTQNPRYLITVTGKKLTVTCSQNMNHEYMSWYRQDPGLGLRQIYYSMNVEVTDKGDVPEGYKVSRKEKRNFPLILESPSPNQTSLYFCASSPDRAGANVLTFGAGSRLTVL.